One and the same sample provided the 27 T cell receptor beta chains below, sequenced in a study of T cell responses to AZD1222 COVID-19 vaccine. The table came from immunoSEQ multiplex PCR; TCRdb's copy has only in-frame clones and leaves some out. The top ten clones hold approximately 9.2% of a sample with more than 100,000 clones, about 90% of them seen once. The sequencing here drew on peripheral blood, taken on day 0 of AZD1222 vaccination. The receptors were sampled from an adult in good health.

The CDR3 loop is CASSPRTAPDTQYF. CDR3 coding DNA: TGTGCCAGCAGTCCACGGACAGCCCCAGATACGCAGTATTTT. The chain is built from TRBV28 and TRBJ2-3; D may be TRBD1 (6 bases). This CDR3 region has 14 residues. The germline V gene encodes CDR1 MDHEN and CDR2 SYDVKM. The V end was cut by 5 bases, the J end by 4 bases, with 13 bases between.

The CDR3 protein is CASSWTSGADTQYF. DNA of the CDR3: TGTGCCAGCAGCTGGACTAGCGGGGCGGATACGCAGTATTTT. This chain uses TRBV7-6 with TRBJ2-3, with TRBD2 matching 12 bases. The CDR3 contains 14 residues. CDR1 and CDR2 (germline): SGHVS, FNYEAQ. The trim removed 4 bases at V and 6 bases at J, leaving 2 bases unmatched.

Only one count was recorded for this clone. The chain is built from TRBV5-1 and TRBJ1-1; no clear D gene. Germline CDR1 and CDR2: SGHRS and YFSETQ. Trimming removed 4 bases from V and 0 bases from J, with 7 bases in between. The CDR3 extends over 13 amino acids. The CDR3 sequence is CASSLGMNTEAFF. CDR3 sequence (DNA): TGCGCCAGCAGCCTCGGAATGAACACTGAAGCTTTCTTT.

The rearrangement joins TRBV11-3 to TRBJ1-2; TRBD1 matches at 7 bases. The germline gives CDR1 SGHNT, CDR2 YENEEA. J lost 1 base, V lost 1 base, and 12 bases had no gene match. The CDR3 consists of 18 residues. For the CDR3, the DNA is TGTGCCAGCAGCTTAGTATCAGGGGGTACCCCCTATAACTATGGCTACACCTTC. Translated: CASSLVSGGTPYNYGYTF.

This clone has only a few counts. Written as DNA, the CDR3 is TGTGCCACCAGCAGAGTCACAGGGAATTCACCCCTCCACTTT. This gives the protein CATSRVTGNSPLHF. This chain uses TRBV15 with TRBJ1-6, with D maybe TRBD1 (6 bases). Trimming took off 1 base at V and 7 bases at J, with 8 bases between the two ends. The germline gives CDR1 LNHNV, CDR2 YYDKDF (reference sequence). This CDR3 has 14 amino acids.

The chain uses TRBV30 and TRBJ2-7; tentative D call: TRBD2 (6 bases). The CDR3 length is 10 residues. Germline loops: CDR1 GTSNPN, CDR2 SVGIG (reference sequence). The V end lost 5 bases, the J end lost 4 bases, and 6 bases lay between the germline ends. Written as DNA, the CDR3 is TGTGCCTGGGGGGGGTACGAGCAGTACTTC. Its translation is CAWGGYEQYF.

Regarding this clone: The same CDR3 arises from other DNA sequences in this sample as well. The chain couples TRBV5-1 to TRBJ2-3, with D uncertain. Trimming left V 0 bases short and J 2 bases short, with 7 bases between. This CDR3 has 14 residues. Germline V CDR1 and CDR2: SGHRS, YFSETQ. The CDR3 DNA is TGCGCCAGCAGCTTGGGACGCTCCACAGATACGCAGTATTTT. Amino acid sequence: CASSLGRSTDTQYF.

This sequence joins TRBV11-2 and TRBJ2-5; D is possibly TRBD2 (6 bases). The V end lost 7 bases, the J end lost 2 bases, and 17 bases lay between the germline ends. Germline lookup yields CDR1 SGHAT and CDR2 FQNNGV. This CDR3 comprises 15 residues. The CDR3, as DNA: TGTGCCAGCACCAAAACCCGACTAGTTCAAGAGACCCAGTACTTC. As protein: CASTKTRLVQETQYF.

The gene calls are TRBV30 and TRBJ1-2, with D possibly matching TRBD1 (5 bases). The CDR3 spans 13 residues. V was pared by 3 bases and J by 6 bases, with 14 bases between. Germline V gene data show CDR1 as GTSNPN and CDR2 as SVGIG (reference sequence). The CDR3 reads CAWRFPAGNGYTF. CDR3 coding DNA: TGTGCCTGGAGATTCCCGGCAGGGAATGGCTACACCTTC.

This clone has just a few counts. This chain connects TRBV7-9 to TRBJ2-3; perhaps TRBD2 as D (6 bases). V gave up 6 bases and J gave up 3 bases, with 16 bases separating them. This CDR3 has 15 amino acids. Germline V lookup: CDR1 SEHNR, CDR2 FQNEAQ (reference sequence). The CDR3 loop reads CASRLGGEMTDTQYF. CDR3 sequence (DNA): TGTGCCAGCAGACTAGGAGGGGAAATGACAGATACGCAGTATTTT. Variable domain in full (rest from reference TRBV7-9 and TRBJ2-3): DTGVSQNPRHKITKRGQNVTFRCDPISEHNRLYWYRQTLGQGPEFLTYFQNEAQLEKSRLLSDRFSAERPKGSFSTLEIQRTEQGDSAMYLCASRLGGEMTDTQYFGPGTRLTVL.

In DNA, the CDR3 is TGTGCCAGCAGTATACAGCGGGTTATCTCCTACGAGCAGTACTTC. It translates to CASSIQRVISYEQYF. The V call is TRBV11-2, the J call TRBJ2-7; tentatively, D is TRBD2 (6 bases). V gave up 6 bases and J gave up 0 bases, with 15 bases separating them. Looked up from germline, CDR1 is SGHAT and CDR2 is FQNNGV. CDR3 length: 15 amino acids.

This chain links TRBV3-1 (or the pseudogene TRBV3-2) with TRBJ2-1, with 9 bases that match TRBD1. The CDR3 is made up of 14 amino acids. V lost 1 base to trimming and J lost 8 bases; unmatched junction nucleotides: 3. Germline lookup yields CDR1 LGHDT and CDR2 YNNKEL (reference sequence). CDR3 DNA: TGTGCCAGCAGCCAAGGGACAGGGGTTTATGAGCAGTTCTTC. Encoded protein: CASSQGTGVYEQFF.

The chain uses TRBV4-1 and TRBJ2-1, with TRBD2 matching over 7 bases. Germline CDR1 is MGHRA and CDR2 is YSYEKL. This CDR3 is 15 amino acids long. Unmatched junction bases numbered 6, after V lost 4 bases and J lost 3 bases. The CDR3 loop is CASSPGLTFYNEQFF. CDR3 coding DNA: TGCGCCAGCAGCCCGGGACTAACTTTCTACAATGAGCAGTTCTTC.

This clone was found once. V usage is TRBV3-1 (or the pseudogene TRBV3-2) and J usage is TRBJ1-4, with D maybe TRBD1 (5 bases). V lost 4 bases to trimming and J lost 8 bases, with 14 bases between them. CDR3 length: 14 amino acids. Germline assignment: CDR1 LGHDT and CDR2 YNNKEL (reference sequence). The CDR3 region is CASSPHGAGEKLFF. The CDR3 coding sequence is TGTGCCAGCAGCCCCCACGGGGCGGGCGAAAAACTGTTTTTT.

This clone has a single count. The V call is TRBV5-6, the J call TRBJ1-3; D ambiguous. The germline gives CDR1 SGHDT, CDR2 YYEEEE. The CDR3 length is 15 residues. V was trimmed by 0 bases and J by 3 bases, leaving 10 bases between them. The CDR3 spells CASSLEPGGGNTIYF. The CDR3 nucleotides read TGTGCCAGCAGCTTGGAACCGGGCGGTGGAAACACCATATATTTT.

The chain's CDR3 is CASSLGNGHTTGGYTF. In DNA, the CDR3 is TGTGCCAGCAGCTTAGGGAACGGACACACCACGGGTGGCTACACCTTC. This chain joins TRBV7-9 and TRBJ1-2; tentatively, D is TRBD1 (5 bases). Trimming shortened V by 1 base and J by 7 bases, and 19 bases separated the two germline ends. The CDR3 contains 16 residues. Germline V lookup: CDR1 SEHNR, CDR2 FQNEAQ (reference sequence).

This clone occurred a few times. The V gene is TRBV4-1, the J gene TRBJ1-2; D unresolved. CDR3 length: 14 residues. Trimming took 1 base from V and 2 from J, leaving 8 bases between them. The germline V gene encodes CDR1 MGHRA and CDR2 YSYEKL. CDR3 nucleotides: TGCGCCAGCAGCCAAGGTTACAGCAACTATGGCTACACCTTC. The encoded protein is CASSQGYSNYGYTF.

The chain is built from TRBV7-2 and TRBJ1-6, with 10 bases fitting TRBD1. The V and J ends lost 5 bases and 0 bases, in that order; junction bases with no gene match: 7. CDR1 is SGHTA, CDR2 FQGNSA, per germline. The CDR3 extends over 18 amino acids. CDR3 loop: CASSGGTGASSYNSPLHF. The DNA of the CDR3 is TGTGCCAGCAGCGGCGGGACAGGGGCGAGCTCCTATAATTCACCCCTCCACTTT. Drawing the rest from reference TRBV7-2 and TRBJ1-6, the complete variable domain is GAGVSQSPSNKVTEKGKDVELRCDPISGHTALYWYRQSLGQGLEFLIYFQGNSAPDKSGLPSDRFSAERTGGSVSTLTIQRTQQEDSAVYLCASSGGTGASSYNSPLHFGNGTRLTVT.

CDR3 DNA: TGTGCCAGCAGTCCGGGAGGCAGGGTCAATTACAATGAGCAGTTCTTC. Its protein product is CASSPGGRVNYNEQFF. The chain is built from TRBV5-6 and TRBJ2-1, with TRBD2 matching 7 bases. Germline loops: CDR1 SGHDT, CDR2 YYEEEE. With V trimmed by 5 bases and J by 4 bases, 12 bases remained unmatched. The CDR3 is 16 residues long.

The CDR3 sequence: CASSFGQSLQPQHF. CDR3 DNA sequence: TGTGCCAGCAGTTTCGGACAGTCCCTTCAGCCCCAGCATTTT. The J gene is TRBJ1-5, the V gene TRBV6-2 or TRBV6-3; D possibly corresponds to TRBD1 (6 bases). The CDR3 sequence is 14 residues long. Trimming removed 4 bases from V and 6 bases from J, with 13 bases in between. The germline CDR1 and CDR2 sequences are MNHEY and SVGEGT.

The rearrangement links TRBV14 to TRBJ2-3; D unclear. V was clipped by 5 bases and J by 1 base, with 10 bases between them. Germline CDR1 reads SGHDN; CDR2 reads FVKESK. The CDR3 covers 14 residues. DNA for the CDR3: TGTGCCAGCAGCATCCTAGGAGGCACAGATACGCAGTATTTT. The encoded protein is CASSILGGTDTQYF.

The J gene is TRBJ2-7, the V gene TRBV19; TRBD1 matches at 10 bases. J gave up 4 bases and V 5 bases, and 5 bases lay outside the gene matches. CDR1 is LNHDA, CDR2 SQIVND, per germline (reference sequence). The CDR3 runs 14 residues. The DNA of the CDR3 is TGTGCCAGTAGTCTCCGGGACAGGGGTTACGAGCAGTACTTC. Translating it yields CASSLRDRGYEQYF.

V usage is TRBV19 and J usage is TRBJ2-2; 9 positions agree with TRBD1. V trimming: 6 bases; J trimming: 4 bases; junction bases outside the gene matches: 6. CDR1 is LNHDA and CDR2 is SQIVND in the germline V gene (reference sequence). The CDR3 is 15 amino acids. CDR3 DNA: TGTGCCAGTAGCGCAGGGACAGGGCCCACCGGGGAGCTGTTTTTT. Residues: CASSAGTGPTGELFF.

This clone was seen a single time. The chain uses TRBV6-6 and TRBJ1-1, with a tentative D call TRBD1 (6 bases). The CDR3 is 14 residues long. V lost 6 bases and J lost 1, with 12 bases in between. From germline, CDR1 is MNHNY and CDR2 SVGAGI (reference sequence). The CDR3 here is CASRKQGPNTEAFF. For the CDR3, the DNA is TGTGCCAGCAGGAAGCAGGGGCCGAACACTGAAGCTTTCTTT.

The V call is TRBV7-2, the J call TRBJ1-1, with unresolved D. CDR1 is SGHTA, CDR2 FQGNSA, per germline. The CDR3 runs to 13 residues. Trimming took 0 bases from V and 8 from J, leaving 10 bases between them. The CDR3 sequence: CASSLAPGTEAFF. The CDR3 region has the DNA TGTGCCAGCAGCTTAGCCCCAGGCACGGAAGCTTTCTTT.

J is TRBJ2-7 and V is TRBV7-8; D gene ambiguous. The CDR3 has 12 residues. Germline assignment: CDR1 SGHVS and CDR2 FQNEAQ. V gave up 5 bases and J gave up 5 bases, with 10 bases separating them. DNA for the CDR3: TGTGCCAGCAGCCTCGATACAAACGAGCAGTACTTC. Translated, it gives CASSLDTNEQYF.

The chain is built from TRBV24-1 and TRBJ1-5; TRBD1 agrees at 10 bases. This CDR3 spans 16 amino acids. V was clipped by 4 bases and J by 6 bases; unmatched bases: 8. Germline loops: CDR1 KGHDR, CDR2 SFDVKD. The CDR3 region is CATSEAGQGFIQPQHF. CDR3 DNA sequence: TGTGCCACCAGTGAGGCGGGACAGGGGTTTATTCAGCCCCAGCATTTT.